The clone carrying this T cell receptor (beta chain) has just one count. Antigen unknown. The CDR3 covers 14 residues. V gave up 2 bases and J gave up 7 bases, with 12 bases separating them. Germline CDR1 is SGHTA and CDR2 is FQGNSA. The entry originates in a study of Ad26.COV2.S vaccination and SARS-CoV-2 variants. Study-level background: Doses of Ad26.COV2.S were injected into muscle once or twice, 56 days apart. Study-wide findings and caveats: Among vaccine recipients, spike-specific TCR breadth exceeded that of placebo recipients. Vaccinees and placebo recipients showed similar non-spike TCR breadth.

TCRdb's copy holds only in-frame clones and misses some; the assay was immunoSEQ multiplex PCR. The repertoire has roughly 410,000 clones, 83% of them found once; the top ten carry about 8%. Stated treatment: 15 to 20 received Ad26.COV2.S at low or high dose, single or two shots; 5 received placebo; per-sample allocation not given. Repertoires come from day 63 after the first vaccine or placebo injection. Recruitment in Boston yielded a donor of adult age, 18-55 years. The origin of this receptor is a person between 18 and 59 years old who received the Ad26.COV2.S COVID-19 vaccine or a placebo. The J gene is TRBJ1-3, the V gene TRBV7-2; weak D call: TRBD1 (5 bases). The specimen was peripheral blood, collected in a trial of Ad26.COV2.S vaccine versus placebo. This CDR3 reads CASSLYSGRNTIYF. In nucleotides, the CDR3 is TGTGCCAGCAGCTTATATTCAGGGAGGAACACCATATATTTT.